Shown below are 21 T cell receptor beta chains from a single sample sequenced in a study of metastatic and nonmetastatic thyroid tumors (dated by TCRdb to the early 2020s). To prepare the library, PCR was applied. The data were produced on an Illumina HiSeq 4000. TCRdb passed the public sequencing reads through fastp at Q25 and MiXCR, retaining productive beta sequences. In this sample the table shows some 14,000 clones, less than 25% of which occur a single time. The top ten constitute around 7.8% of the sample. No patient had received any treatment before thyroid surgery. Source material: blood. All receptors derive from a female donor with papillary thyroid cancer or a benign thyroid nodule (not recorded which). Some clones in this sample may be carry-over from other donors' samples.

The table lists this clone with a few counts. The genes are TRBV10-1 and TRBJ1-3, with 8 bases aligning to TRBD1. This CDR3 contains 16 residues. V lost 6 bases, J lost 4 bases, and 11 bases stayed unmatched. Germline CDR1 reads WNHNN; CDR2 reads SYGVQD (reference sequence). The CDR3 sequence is CASRQQDRGYGNTIYF. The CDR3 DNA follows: TGCGCCAGCAGGCAGCAAGACAGGGGATACGGAAACACCATATATTTT.

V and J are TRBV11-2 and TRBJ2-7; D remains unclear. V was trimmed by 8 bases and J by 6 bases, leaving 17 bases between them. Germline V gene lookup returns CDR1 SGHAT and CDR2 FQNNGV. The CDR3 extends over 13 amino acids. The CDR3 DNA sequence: TGTGCCAGCGAATTGACATGGTCCCCCGAGCAGTACTTC. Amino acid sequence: CASELTWSPEQYF.

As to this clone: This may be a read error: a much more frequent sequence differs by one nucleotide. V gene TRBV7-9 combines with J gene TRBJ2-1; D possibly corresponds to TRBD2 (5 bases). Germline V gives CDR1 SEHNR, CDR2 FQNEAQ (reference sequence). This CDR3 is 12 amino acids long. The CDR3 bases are TGTGCCAGCAGATTAGAAAATGGGCGGGAGTTCTTC. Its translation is CASRLENGREFF.

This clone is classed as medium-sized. The CDR3 here is CASSLWDRGGYTF. The CDR3 DNA is TGTGCCAGCAGTTTATGGGACAGGGGTGGCTACACCTTC. The V gene is TRBV12-3 or TRBV12-4, the J gene TRBJ1-2; 10 bases agree with TRBD1. Trimming removed 2 bases from V and 7 bases from J; junction bases left unmatched: 1. The CDR3 length is 13 residues.

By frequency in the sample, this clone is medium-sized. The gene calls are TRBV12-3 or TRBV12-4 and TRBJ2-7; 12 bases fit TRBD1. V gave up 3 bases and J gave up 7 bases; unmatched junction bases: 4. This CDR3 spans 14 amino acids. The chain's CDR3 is CASSFRDRGREQYF. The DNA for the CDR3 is TGTGCCAGCAGTTTTAGGGACAGGGGGCGAGAGCAGTACTTC.

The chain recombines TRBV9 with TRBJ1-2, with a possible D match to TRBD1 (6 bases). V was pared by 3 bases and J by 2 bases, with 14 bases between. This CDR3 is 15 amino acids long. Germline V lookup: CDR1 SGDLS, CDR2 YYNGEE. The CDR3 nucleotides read TGTGCCAGCAGCGAGACAGGAAGCCCGAACTATGGCTACACCTTC. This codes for CASSETGSPNYGYTF.

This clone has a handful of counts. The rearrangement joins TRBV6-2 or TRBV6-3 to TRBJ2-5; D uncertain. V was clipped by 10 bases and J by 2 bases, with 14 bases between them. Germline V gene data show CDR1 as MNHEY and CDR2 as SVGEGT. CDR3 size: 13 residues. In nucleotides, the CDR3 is TGTGCCACGAGCCGGGTTAATCAAGAGACCCAGTACTTC. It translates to CATSRVNQETQYF.

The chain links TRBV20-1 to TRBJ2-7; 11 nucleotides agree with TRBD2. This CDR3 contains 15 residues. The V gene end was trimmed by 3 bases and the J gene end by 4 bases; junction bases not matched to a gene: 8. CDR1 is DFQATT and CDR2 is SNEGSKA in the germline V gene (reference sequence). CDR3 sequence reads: CSARTRLAGRYEQYF. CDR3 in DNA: TGCAGTGCTAGGACCAGACTAGCGGGAAGGTACGAGCAGTACTTC.

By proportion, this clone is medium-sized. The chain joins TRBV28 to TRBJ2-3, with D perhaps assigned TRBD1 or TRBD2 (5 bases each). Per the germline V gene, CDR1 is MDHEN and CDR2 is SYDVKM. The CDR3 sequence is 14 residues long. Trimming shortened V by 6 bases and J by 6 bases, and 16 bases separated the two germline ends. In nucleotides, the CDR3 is TGTGCCAGCAGCCGCCCCTCCGGGGCTGATACGCAGTATTTT. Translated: CASSRPSGADTQYF.

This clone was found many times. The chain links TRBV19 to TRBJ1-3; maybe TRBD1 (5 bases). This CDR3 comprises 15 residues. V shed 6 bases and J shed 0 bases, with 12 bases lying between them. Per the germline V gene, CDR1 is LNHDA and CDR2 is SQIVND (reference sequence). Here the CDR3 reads CASSTNDSSGNTIYF. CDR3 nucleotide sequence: TGTGCCAGTAGCACTAACGACAGCTCTGGAAACACCATATATTTT.

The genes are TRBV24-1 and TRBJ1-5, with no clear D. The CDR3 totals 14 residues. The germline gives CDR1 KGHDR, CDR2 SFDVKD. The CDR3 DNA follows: TGTGGAACCAGTGGTGGCAGTCAAGGGAAGCCCCAGCATTTT. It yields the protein CGTSGGSQGKPQHF.

The CDR3: CSARSKETQYF. The CDR3 nucleotides read TGCAGTGCTAGAAGCAAAGAGACCCAGTACTTC. The V and J genes are TRBV20-1 and TRBJ2-5, with no clear D. Germline V gene sequence: CDR1 DFQATT, CDR2 SNEGSKA (reference sequence). The CDR3 is 11 amino acids. The V end was cut by 2 bases, the J end by 3 bases, with 4 bases between.

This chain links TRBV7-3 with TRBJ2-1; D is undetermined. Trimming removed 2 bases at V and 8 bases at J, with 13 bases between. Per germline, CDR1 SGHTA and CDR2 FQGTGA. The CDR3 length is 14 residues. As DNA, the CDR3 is TGTGCCAGCAGCTTATGTGGTCCCCCGGATGAGCAGTTCTTC. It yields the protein CASSLCGPPDEQFF.

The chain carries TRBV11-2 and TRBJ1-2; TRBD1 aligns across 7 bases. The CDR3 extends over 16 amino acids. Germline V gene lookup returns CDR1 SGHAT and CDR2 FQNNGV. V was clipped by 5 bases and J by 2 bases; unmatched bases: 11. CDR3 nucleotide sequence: TGTGCCAGCAGCATCGGGACAGAAGAGATAAACTATGGCTACACCTTC. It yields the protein CASSIGTEEINYGYTF.

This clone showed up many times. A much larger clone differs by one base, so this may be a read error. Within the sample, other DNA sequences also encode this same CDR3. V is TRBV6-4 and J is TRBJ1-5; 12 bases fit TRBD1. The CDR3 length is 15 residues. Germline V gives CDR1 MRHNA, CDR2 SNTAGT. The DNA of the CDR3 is TGTGCCAGCAGTGACTGGGACAGGGGGCTTCAGCCCCAGCACTTT. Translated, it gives CASSDWDRGLQPQHF.

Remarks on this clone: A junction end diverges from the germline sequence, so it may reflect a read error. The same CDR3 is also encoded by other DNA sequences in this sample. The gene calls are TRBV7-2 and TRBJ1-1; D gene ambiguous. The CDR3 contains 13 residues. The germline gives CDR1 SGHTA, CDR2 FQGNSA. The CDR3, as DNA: TGTGCAAGCAGCGTCATTGCGCGGACTGAGGCTTTCTTT. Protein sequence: CASSVIARTEAFF.

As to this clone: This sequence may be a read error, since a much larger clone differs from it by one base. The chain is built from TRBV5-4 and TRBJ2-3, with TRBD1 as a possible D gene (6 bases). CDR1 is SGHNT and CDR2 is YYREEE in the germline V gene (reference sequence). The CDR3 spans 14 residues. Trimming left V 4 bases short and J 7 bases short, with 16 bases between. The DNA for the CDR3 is TGTGCCAGCAGCACACAGGGCATCCCATATACGCAGTATTTT. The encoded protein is CASSTQGIPYTQYF.

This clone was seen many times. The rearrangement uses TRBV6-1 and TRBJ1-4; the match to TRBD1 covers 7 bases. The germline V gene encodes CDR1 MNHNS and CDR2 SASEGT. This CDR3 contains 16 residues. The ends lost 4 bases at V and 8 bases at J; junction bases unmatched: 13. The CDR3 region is CASSARKGQRLEKLFF. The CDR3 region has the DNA TGTGCCAGCAGTGCGAGAAAGGGACAGAGATTGGAAAAACTGTTTTTT.

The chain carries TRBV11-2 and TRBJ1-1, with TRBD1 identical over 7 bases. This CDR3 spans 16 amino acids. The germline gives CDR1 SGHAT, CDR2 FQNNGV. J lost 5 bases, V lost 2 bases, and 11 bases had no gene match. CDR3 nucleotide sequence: TGTGCCAGCAGCTTAAAGGGAGCAGGGGGAGTGACTGAAGCTTTCTTT. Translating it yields CASSLKGAGGVTEAFF.

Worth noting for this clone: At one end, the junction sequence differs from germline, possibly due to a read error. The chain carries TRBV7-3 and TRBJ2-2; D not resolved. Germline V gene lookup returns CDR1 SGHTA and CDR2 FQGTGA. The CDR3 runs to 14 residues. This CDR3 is CASSFLVSTGELFF. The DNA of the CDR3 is TGTGCCAGCAGCTTTCTAGTGTCCACCGGTGAGCTGTTTTTT.

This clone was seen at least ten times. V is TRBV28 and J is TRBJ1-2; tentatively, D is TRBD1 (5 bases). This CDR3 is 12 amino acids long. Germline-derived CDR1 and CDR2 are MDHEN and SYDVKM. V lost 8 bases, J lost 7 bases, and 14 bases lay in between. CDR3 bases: TGTGCCAGCTTAACGTGGGGGTTTGGCTACACCTTC. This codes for CASLTWGFGYTF.